Listed below are T cell receptor beta chains from one sample, sequenced in a study of T cells after yellow fever vaccination. TCRdb reprocessed the 5' RACE reads via MiXCR and lists one record per CDR3 protein. The sample has 250,000 or so distinct CDR3 sequences; roughly 3.7% are singletons. The sequencing used PBMCs, collected 15 days after the yellow fever booster vaccination. These TCRs come from a man younger than 30 who received the YFV17D yellow fever vaccine. Both conserved end residues are part of each CDR3. Fields, in order: V gene, J gene, D gene, clone size, CDR3 protein, CDR3 DNA. D genes are given only for firm matches. A clone size is listed for some rows: how often the clone was seen (once, few, many), or a class if it is expanded.

TRBV6-2/TRBV6-3,TRBJ2-4,-,many,CASRSTSFSEGGLAKNIQYF,TGTGCCAGCAGATCCACCTCTTTCTCTGAGGGCGGACTAGCCAAAAACATTCAGTACTTC
TRBV3-1,TRBJ2-2,-,-,CASSQEGLGELFF,TGTGCCAGCAGCCAAGAAGGTCTCGGGGAGCTGTTTTTT
TRBV27,TRBJ1-1,-,many,CASSLGLRKEAFF,TGTGCCAGCAGTTTGGGTTTGCGAAAGGAAGCTTTCTTT
TRBV6-2/TRBV6-3,TRBJ1-1,TRBD1,many,CASSLRTGGYTEAFF,TGTGCCAGCAGTCTCCGGACAGGGGGCTACACTGAAGCTTTCTTT
TRBV4-2,TRBJ2-6,-,many,CASSQDMYSGANVLTF,TGTGCCAGCAGCCAAGATATGTACTCTGGGGCCAACGTCCTGACTTTC
TRBV24-1,TRBJ2-2,-,many,CATSDLAGRRGTGELFF,TGTGCCACCAGTGATTTGGCGGGGCGTCGAGGCACCGGGGAGCTGTTTTTT
TRBV4-3,TRBJ2-5,-,many,CASSQFSGAGETQYF,TGCGCCAGCAGCCAATTTTCCGGGGCGGGAGAGACCCAGTACTTC
TRBV5-1,TRBJ2-4,TRBD1,many,CASPHRRDRENIQYF,TGCGCCAGCCCTCACCGGAGGGACAGGGAAAACATTCAGTACTTC
TRBV10-3,TRBJ1-2,-,-,CAIREGSADYGYTF,TGTGCCATCAGGGAAGGGTCGGCGGACTATGGCTACACCTTC
TRBV6-2/TRBV6-3,TRBJ2-7,-,many,CASSYGLPYEQYF,TGTGCCAGCAGTTATGGGCTTCCATACGAGCAGTACTTC
TRBV5-6,TRBJ2-3,-,many,CASSFFPGNTDTQYF,TGTGCCAGCAGCTTCTTTCCCGGGAACACAGATACGCAGTATTTT
TRBV24-1,TRBJ2-1,-,many,CATSPRVGQGPSYNEQFF,TGTGCCACCAGTCCCAGGGTCGGTCAGGGTCCCTCCTACAATGAGCAGTTCTTC
TRBV5-4,TRBJ2-1,TRBD1,many,CASSKGQGLYNEQFF,TGTGCCAGCAGCAAGGGACAGGGTTTGTACAATGAGCAGTTCTTC
TRBV4-2,TRBJ1-5,TRBD1,many,CASSQDRGTGNQPQHF,TGTGCCAGCAGCCAGGACAGGGGTACGGGCAATCAGCCCCAGCATTTT
TRBV12-3/TRBV12-4,TRBJ2-2,-,many,CASRRRVFNGELFF,TGTGCCAGCCGTCGGAGGGTCTTTAACGGGGAGCTGTTTTTT
TRBV7-9,TRBJ2-1,-,many,CAVEMGSEQFF,TGTGCCGTTGAGATGGGGAGTGAGCAGTTCTTC
TRBV12-3/TRBV12-4,TRBJ1-5,TRBD1,many,CASSPRGLGNQPQHF,TGTGCCAGCAGTCCCAGGGGGCTTGGCAATCAGCCCCAGCATTTT
TRBV5-1,TRBJ2-5,TRBD2,many,CASSFGAGYGETQYF,TGCGCCAGCAGCTTCGGAGCGGGGTATGGGGAGACCCAGTACTTC
TRBV6-5,TRBJ1-4,TRBD1,many,CATTRGRGEKLFF,TGTGCCACGACCAGGGGGCGCGGGGAAAAACTGTTTTTT
TRBV6-5,TRBJ2-5,-,many,CATSRGTQETQYF,TGTGCCACCTCCCGGGGGACACAAGAGACCCAGTACTTC
TRBV4-3,TRBJ2-1,TRBD1,many,CASSHLTGGYNEQFF,TGCGCCAGCAGCCATCTGACAGGGGGCTACAATGAGCAGTTCTTC
TRBV20-1,TRBJ1-3,-,many,CSARGTSGRANTIYF,TGCAGTGCTAGGGGGACCTCAGGAAGGGCAAACACCATATATTTT
TRBV9,TRBJ2-7,TRBD2,many,CASSVAGGTYEQYF,TGTGCCAGCAGCGTCGCGGGGGGGACCTACGAGCAGTACTTC
TRBV7-2,TRBJ2-7,-,many,CASSLVAVDSYEQYF,TGTGCCAGCAGCTTAGTTGCGGTGGACTCCTACGAGCAGTACTTC
TRBV12-3/TRBV12-4,TRBJ1-4,-,many,CASSLTAAQEKLFF,TGTGCCAGCAGTTTGACCGCCGCGCAGGAAAAACTGTTTTTT
TRBV15,TRBJ2-5,TRBD2,many,CATGGGIQETQYF,TGTGCCACCGGGGGGGGAATCCAAGAGACCCAGTACTTC
TRBV3-1,TRBJ1-1,-,many,CASSQWAAENTEAFF,TGTGCCAGCAGCCAATGGGCAGCGGAGAACACTGAAGCTTTCTTT
TRBV5-1,TRBJ2-1,TRBD2,many,CASSFGLAPNEQFF,TGCGCCAGCAGCTTCGGACTAGCCCCCAATGAGCAGTTCTTC
TRBV2,TRBJ2-2,-,many,CASSKENTGELFF,TGTGCCAGCTCGAAAGAGAACACCGGGGAGCTGTTTTTT
TRBV6-1,TRBJ1-1,-,many,CASSEGHGTANTEAFF,TGTGCCAGCAGTGAGGGTCATGGGACGGCGAACACTGAAGCTTTCTTT
TRBV24-1,TRBJ2-5,-,many,CATSDPFQETQYF,TGTGCCACCAGTGACCCGTTCCAAGAGACCCAGTACTTC
TRBV12-5,TRBJ2-3,-,many,CASGHGTVDTQYF,TGTGCTAGTGGTCACGGGACCGTGGATACGCAGTATTTT
TRBV20-1,TRBJ1-2,-,many,CSAKDTTKMGYTF,TGCAGTGCAAAAGACACAACCAAAATGGGCTACACCTTC
TRBV5-1,TRBJ1-2,-,many,CASSEPTDFYGYTF,TGCGCCAGCAGTGAACCGACAGACTTTTATGGCTACACCTTC
TRBV5-1,TRBJ2-1,-,many,CASSLDVAGEQFF,TGCGCCAGCAGCTTGGATGTCGCCGGTGAGCAGTTCTTC